The 2 T cell receptor beta chains below all came from one sample that was sequenced in a study of regulatory T cells in long-lasting Graves disease. Both iRepertoire HTBI primers and Arm-PCR of CDR3 regions were used to build the TCR beta libraries. In TCRdb, the multiplex PCR reads were re-called with MiXCR into one record per CDR3 protein. Of under 500,000 distinct CDR3 sequences in the sample, more than 20% were seen once. Regarding time point: persistent/refractory GD, antithyroid drugs over 5 years with positive TRAb. PBMC RNA served as the TCR library source. The specimen was peripheral blood mononuclear cells (PBMCs), collected when the disease was refractory, from a patient treated with antithyroid drugs. The receptors come from a female donor with Graves disease.

This rearrangement joins TRBV28 to TRBJ2-7, with 14 bases aligning to TRBD2. J was trimmed by 9 bases and V by 2 bases; bases with no gene match: 6. The germline gives CDR1 MDHEN, CDR2 SYDVKM. The CDR3 totals 15 residues. CDR3: CASSLGGTSGSSQYF. The CDR3 DNA reads TGTGCCAGCAGTTTAGGAGGGACTAGCGGGAGTTCGCAGTACTTC.

This clonotype was recorded many times. This chain uses TRBV10-3 with TRBJ2-5, with a possible D match to TRBD1 (5 bases). Between the trimmed V and J ends, which lost 7 bases and 0 bases, there was a span of 9 bases. Germline CDR1 and CDR2: ENHRY and SYGVKD. The CDR3 length is 13 residues. The CDR3 nucleotides are TGTGCCATCAAAGGGGCGTACCAAGAGACCCAGTACTTC. As protein: CAIKGAYQETQYF.